Listed here are 21 T cell receptor beta chains from one sample, sequenced in a study of shared clonotypes between healthy human individuals. Naive CD8 cells, CD45RO-negative and positively selected for CCR7, excluded terminally differentiated effector memory CD45RA+ cells. Clones were sequenced by immunoSEQ multiplex PCR, and TCRdb holds only the in-frame ones, with some missing. The sample holds around 2.1 million clones; about 93% are singletons and the top ten take more than 1.5%. The sample consisted of naive CD8+ T cells from PBMCs. All receptors come from a young man in good health. Some clones in this sample may be carry-over from other donors' samples.

The chain recombines TRBV4-1 with TRBJ2-7; D not resolved. The germline V gene has CDR1 MGHRA and CDR2 YSYEKL. Trimming took 0 bases from V and 7 from J, leaving 16 bases between them. The CDR3 extends over 15 amino acids. The CDR3 reads CASSQEALSTREQYF. CDR3 bases: TGCGCCAGCAGCCAAGAAGCTCTCTCCACCAGGGAGCAGTACTTC.

The chain has TRBV10-2 and TRBJ2-7; D possibly uses TRBD1 or TRBD2 (5 bases each). Germline-derived CDR1 and CDR2 are WSHSY and SAAADI. V was shortened by 8 bases and J by 2 bases, with 10 bases between the two germline ends. This CDR3 is 12 amino acids long. The CDR3 region is CASGTGTYEQYF. Here the CDR3 DNA reads TGCGCCAGCGGGACGGGAACCTACGAGCAGTACTTC.

The chain joins TRBV4-1 to TRBJ2-7, with 14 bases identical to TRBD2. The CDR3 covers 16 residues. V was clipped by 3 bases and J by 3 bases; unmatched bases: 4. CDR1 is MGHRA, CDR2 YSYEKL, per germline. CDR3 residues: CASSQGLAGEGYEQYF. CDR3 nucleotides: TGCGCCAGCAGCCAGGGACTAGCGGGAGAAGGCTACGAGCAGTACTTC.

The genes are TRBV10-3 and TRBJ1-1; D is uncertain. V was clipped by 0 bases and J by 6 bases, with 11 bases between them. CDR1 is ENHRY, CDR2 SYGVKD, per germline. CDR3 length equals 14 residues. This CDR3 reads CAISESGLGSEAFF. The DNA of the CDR3 is TGTGCCATCAGTGAGTCAGGACTGGGGTCTGAAGCTTTCTTT.

The rearrangement links TRBV13 to TRBJ2-5; 9 nucleotides agree with TRBD2. J was trimmed by 5 bases and V by 7 bases; bases with no gene match: 17. This CDR3 contains 17 residues. CDR1 is PRHDT and CDR2 is FYEKMQ in the germline V gene (reference sequence). The CDR3 loop reads CASTTSLSGSSTETQYF. The CDR3 DNA reads TGTGCCAGCACCACCTCCCTTAGCGGGAGTAGTACCGAGACCCAGTACTTC.

V is TRBV7-7 and J is TRBJ2-7; 7 bases align to TRBD2. Germline loops: CDR1 SSHAT, CDR2 FNYEAQ (reference sequence). J lost 2 bases, V lost 4 bases, and 8 bases had no gene match. The CDR3 contains 15 residues. The CDR3 DNA reads TGTGCCAGCAGCTCGGGTAGCGGGCTAACCTACGAGCAGTACTTC. Translated, it gives CASSSGSGLTYEQYF.

The V gene is TRBV4-3, the J gene TRBJ2-1, with 9 bases that match TRBD2. From germline, CDR1 is LGHNA and CDR2 YSLEER. V lost 4 bases to trimming and J lost 2 bases; unmatched junction nucleotides: 9. The CDR3 consists of 17 residues. The CDR3 region has the DNA TGCGCCAGCAGCCGAAGTTTAGCGGGAGTAGCCTACAATGAGCAGTTCTTC. Translating it yields CASSRSLAGVAYNEQFF.

V gene TRBV29-1 combines with J gene TRBJ2-2, with TRBD2 matching over 10 bases. The CDR3 covers 16 residues. CDR1 is SQVTM and CDR2 is ANQGSEA in the germline V gene. Trimming at V came to 6 bases and at J to 8 bases, leaving 15 bases not matched to a gene. The CDR3 bases are TGCAGCGTCGGTGGGAACAGCGGGAGGGCCGTGGGGGAGCTGTTTTTT. It encodes CSVGGNSGRAVGELFF.

This sequence joins TRBV5-1 and TRBJ1-3; D call uncertain. This CDR3 has 17 amino acids. CDR1 and CDR2 (germline): SGHRS, YFSETQ. The germline V and J ends were trimmed by 4 bases and 5 bases, with 22 bases remaining between them. The CDR3 DNA reads TGCGCCAGCAGCCCGGATTTGGCAGGCCTAATTCGAAACACCATATATTTT. Translation gives CASSPDLAGLIRNTIYF.

CDR3: CASSDPRGLDGNTIYF. The CDR3 region has the DNA TGTGCCAGCAGTGACCCCCGGGGTCTCGATGGAAACACCATATATTTT. The gene calls are TRBV2 and TRBJ1-3; D call uncertain. The V and J ends lost 3 bases and 3 bases respectively, with 15 bases between them. The length of the CDR3 is 16 residues. CDR1 and CDR2 (germline): SNHLY, FYNNEI.

This clone has only one observation. The identical CDR3 is also encoded by other nucleotide sequences in the sample. The gene calls are TRBV28 and TRBJ2-1; no clear D. Germline-derived CDR1 and CDR2 are MDHEN and SYDVKM. CDR3 length equals 12 residues. Trimming stripped 6 bases from V and 5 bases from J, with 8 bases between. The CDR3 region has the DNA TGTGCCAGCAGCCCCTTGGACAATGAGCAGTTCTTC. This encodes CASSPLDNEQFF. Full variable domain (missing parts from reference TRBV28 and TRBJ2-1): DVKVTQSSRYLVKRTGEKVFLECVQDMDHENMFWYRQDPGLGLRLIYFSYDVKMKEKGDIPEGYSVSREKKERFSLILESASTNQTSMYLCASSPLDNEQFFGPGTRLTVL.

The rearrangement joins TRBV29-1 to TRBJ2-1, with a weak D call TRBD1 (5 bases). The germline gives CDR1 SQVTM, CDR2 ANQGSEA. The CDR3 sequence is 14 residues long. V was shortened by 5 bases and J by 0 bases, with 11 bases between the two germline ends. CDR3: CSVRQPRSYNEQFF. Here the CDR3 DNA reads TGCAGCGTTAGACAGCCCCGCTCCTACAATGAGCAGTTCTTC.

This clone was picked up a small number of times. The chain carries TRBV18 and TRBJ1-1; D ambiguous. Germline V lookup: CDR1 KGHSH, CDR2 LQKENI. This CDR3 is built from 14 residues. V was shortened by 2 bases and J by 3 bases, with 10 bases between the two germline ends. CDR3 nucleotide sequence: TGTGCCAGCTCACCAGTTCGGGAGGACACTGAAGCTTTCTTT. Translating it yields CASSPVREDTEAFF. The complete variable domain, with remaining parts taken from reference TRBV18 and TRBJ1-1, reads NAGVMQNPRHLVRRRGQEARLRCSPMKGHSHVYWYRQLPEEGLKFMVYLQKENIIDESGMPKERFSAEFPKEGPSILRIQQVVRGDSAAYFCASSPVREDTEAFFGQGTRLTVV.

The chain employs TRBV2 and TRBJ2-7; TRBD2 matches at 8 bases. Germline-derived CDR1 and CDR2 are SNHLY and FYNNEI. Losses at the gene ends were 8 bases for V and 5 bases for J; bases not matched to a gene: 14. This CDR3 is 15 amino acids long. The CDR3 nucleotides are TGTGCCAGCGTTATTGGGAGCGGGAGTCGCCACGAGCAGTACTTC. Translating gives CASVIGSGSRHEQYF.

This chain links TRBV6-4 with TRBJ2-1, with 7 bases matching TRBD1. CDR3 size: 13 residues. Trimming took 0 bases from V and 12 from J; bases not matched to a gene: 5. Germline CDR1 reads MRHNA; CDR2 reads SNTAGT. Written as DNA, the CDR3 is TGTGCCAGCAGTGACTCGGAGAGGGACAGGCAGTTCTTC. It encodes CASSDSERDRQFF.

The V gene is TRBV12-5, the J gene TRBJ2-2; D is undetermined. The V and J ends lost 7 bases and 2 bases respectively, with 17 bases between them. Germline V gene lookup returns CDR1 LGHNT and CDR2 FRNRAP. CDR3 length equals 16 residues. CDR3 sequence reads: CASAYSSLINTGELFF. CDR3 bases: TGTGCTAGTGCCTATTCCTCACTGATTAACACCGGGGAGCTGTTTTTT. Full variable domain (remainder filled in from reference TRBV12-5 and TRBJ2-2): DARVTQTPRHKVTEMGQEVTMRCQPILGHNTVFWYRQTMMQGLELLAYFRNRAPLDDSGMPKDRFSAEMPDATLATLKIQPSEPRDSAVYFCASAYSSLINTGELFFGEGSRLTVL.

The J gene is TRBJ1-4, the V gene TRBV6-1, with TRBD1 as a possible D gene (5 bases). Trimming cost V 2 bases and J 7 bases, with 17 bases left between them. CDR1 MNHNS and CDR2 SASEGT come from the germline V gene. The CDR3 totals 16 residues. This CDR3 is CASSEFRVGPIEKLFF. The CDR3 coding sequence is TGTGCCAGCAGTGAATTTAGGGTGGGGCCTATTGAAAAACTGTTTTTT.

Only one count was recorded for this clone. V and J are TRBV30 and TRBJ1-4; 7 bases agree with TRBD1. The CDR3 runs to 12 residues. Trimming took 8 bases from V and 6 from J; bases not matched to a gene: 6. The germline gives CDR1 GTSNPN, CDR2 SVGIG (reference sequence). CDR3 DNA sequence: TGTGCCACACAGGGGTTTCATGAAAAACTGTTTTTT. Translated: CATQGFHEKLFF. Variable domain in full (rest from reference TRBV30 and TRBJ1-4): SQTIHQWPATLVQPVGSPLSLECTVEGTSNPNLYWYRQAAGRGLQLLFYSVGIGQISSEVPQNLSASRPQDRQFILSSKKLLLSDSGFYLCATQGFHEKLFFGSGTQLSVL.

A remark on this clone: The same CDR3 can be traced to other DNA sequences in this sample. The chain combines TRBV27 with TRBJ2-5; D not resolved. The CDR3 has 13 residues. V was trimmed by 2 bases and J by 2 bases, leaving 6 bases between them. CDR1 is MNHEY and CDR2 is SMNVEV in the germline V gene (reference sequence). CDR3 sequence: CASSLLRQETQYF. The CDR3 bases are TGTGCCAGCAGTTTACTGAGACAAGAGACCCAGTACTTC.

The chain is built from TRBV28 and TRBJ1-5; 10 bases map to TRBD1. V shed 3 bases and J 7 bases; nucleotides not matched to a gene: 12. The germline V gene has CDR1 MDHEN and CDR2 SYDVKM. The CDR3 is 17 residues long. This CDR3 reads CASSFSYRDRGEQPQHF. The CDR3 coding sequence is TGTGCCAGCAGTTTCTCATACCGGGACAGGGGCGAACAGCCCCAGCATTTT. The full variable domain, with the rest looked up from reference TRBV28 and TRBJ1-5, is DVKVTQSSRYLVKRTGEKVFLECVQDMDHENMFWYRQDPGLGLRLIYFSYDVKMKEKGDIPEGYSVSREKKERFSLILESASTNQTSMYLCASSFSYRDRGEQPQHFGDGTRLSIL.

This clone has only one observation. The V and J genes are TRBV27 and TRBJ1-1; D is perhaps TRBD1 (6 bases). The CDR3 contains 16 residues. V dropped 3 bases and J dropped 5 bases, with 19 bases sitting between them. Germline loops: CDR1 MNHEY, CDR2 SMNVEV (reference sequence). In DNA form, the CDR3 reads TGTGCCAGCAGTTTGTTACCACAGGGAAGTGTTACTGAAGCTTTCTTT. It is translated as CASSLLPQGSVTEAFF.